Given below is one T cell receptor (beta chain) in context. The antigen remains unidentified. Germline assignment: CDR1 LGHNA and CDR2 YSLEER. The CDR3 loop spans 13 amino acids. Trimming shortened V by 0 bases and J by 6 bases, and 9 bases separated the two germline ends. Sequencing libraries made from TCR beta cDNA carried unique molecular identifiers. TCRdb re-called the PCR reads through MiXCR, storing one row per CDR3 protein. This table holds some 800,000 distinct CDR3 sequences, just over 45% found once. The data derive from a study of post-analysis software for immune sequencing data. Study at large: The patients showed relapsing-remitting, secondary progressive and progressive-relapsing multiple sclerosis courses. Study findings and constraints: Patients used roughly five TRBV segments, including TRBV5-6, TRBV5-1 and TRBV20-1, more often than controls.

The chain joins TRBV4-3 to TRBJ2-7; perhaps TRBD1 as D (5 bases). This clonotype originated in a girl under 18 with multiple sclerosis. The sample was blood. CDR3 in DNA: TGCGCCAGCAGCCAAGATACAGGCGGCGAGCAGTACTTC. As protein: CASSQDTGGEQYF.